This T cell receptor beta chain was observed in a study of graft-versus-host responses after intestinal transplantation. Study-wide background: Multivisceral, liver-intestinal, or isolated intestinal transplants were received by the recipients. Anti-thymocyte globulin induction, then tacrolimus and steroids for two to four years, went to all recipients. Points from the study as a whole: GvH clonotypes were identified within recipient marrow, with a subset emerging first in ileum or blood.

CDR1 SGHNT and CDR2 YYREEE come from the germline V gene (reference sequence). The CDR3 is 16 residues long. With 0 bases removed from V and 7 bases from J, the gap between germline ends came to 19 bases. Clones were read by immunoSEQ multiplex PCR, and TCRdb kept only the in-frame ones, dropping some. The sample contains about 54,000 clones, 91% of which appear only once. As to this clone: Its target is not known.

The V call is TRBV5-4, the J call TRBJ2-5; the D is unclear. The specimen was PBMCs, collected around 95 weeks after intestinal transplant. The clonotype comes from a human patient who received an intestinal transplant, so some T cells may come from the graft donor. The CDR3 coding sequence is TGTGCCAGCAGCTTGGACCCTCAGATGAGTAGGGCGACCCAGTACTTC. Residues: CASSLDPQMSRATQYF.